The 26 T cell receptor beta chains below were found in one sample sequenced in a study of response to subunit inactivated influenza vaccine. TCRdb independently ran MiXCR on the RT-PCR reads; one entry per CDR3 protein. Here the sample spans around 520,000 distinct CDR3 sequences, about 25% being singletons. The sequenced sample was CD4+ T cells sorted from PBMCs, obtained around 5 days after vaccination. These receptors all come from a man aged 45-60 years who received an inactivated influenza vaccine.

V usage is TRBV20-1 and J usage is TRBJ2-3; D might be TRBD2 (8 bases). Trimming took 8 bases from V and 5 from J, leaving 20 bases between them. The CDR3 covers 14 residues. Germline V lookup: CDR1 DFQATT, CDR2 SNEGSKA (reference sequence). Here the CDR3 reads CSQTGGGAIDTQYF. CDR3 DNA: TGCAGTCAAACGGGAGGGGGCGCGATAGATACGCAGTATTTT.

The chain is built from TRBV6-5 and TRBJ2-3, with D perhaps TRBD2 (6 bases). V gave up 2 bases and J gave up 8 bases, with 20 bases separating them. This CDR3 contains 16 residues. Per the germline V gene, CDR1 is MNHEY and CDR2 is SVGAGI. Written as DNA, the CDR3 is TGTGCCAGCAGTTACCCCGGCGCCACTAGCTCTAGTACGCAGTATTTT. Its translation: CASSYPGATSSSTQYF.

This clonotype was observed at least ten times. This rearrangement joins TRBV5-1 to TRBJ2-4, with TRBD1 matching 8 bases. CDR3 length equals 18 residues. V was pared by 4 bases and J by 0 bases, with 12 bases of the junction left unmatched. In germline, CDR1 is SGHRS, CDR2 YFSETQ. The CDR3 DNA reads as TGCGCCAGCAGCCAAACAGGGGGTGCCCTCTTAGCCAAAAACATTCAGTACTTC. The encoded protein is CASSQTGGALLAKNIQYF.

This clonotype came up a few times. This sequence joins TRBV20-1 and TRBJ2-1, with D uncertain. Germline CDR1 DFQATT, CDR2 SNEGSKA (reference sequence). The CDR3 is 11 residues long. Trimming cost V 5 bases and J 1 base, with 3 bases left between them. The CDR3 region has the DNA TGCAGTGCTCGTTCCTACAATGAGCAGTTCTTC. Protein product: CSARSYNEQFF.

The rearrangement links TRBV20-1 to TRBJ1-1; D unclear. Per germline, CDR1 DFQATT and CDR2 SNEGSKA (reference sequence). The V end was cut by 3 bases, the J end by 11 bases, with 13 bases between. The CDR3 runs 11 residues. CDR3 region: CSARPTDWAFF. The CDR3 bases are TGCAGTGCTAGGCCCACGGACTGGGCTTTCTTT.

The J gene is TRBJ2-1, the V gene TRBV29-1, with D possibly matching TRBD2 (6 bases). The CDR3 sequence is 15 residues long. V shed 4 bases and J shed 1 base, with 14 bases lying between them. The germline V gene has CDR1 SQVTM and CDR2 ANQGSEA. The CDR3 here is CSVATGGYSYNEQFF. CDR3 nucleotides: TGCAGCGTTGCCACCGGGGGTTATTCCTACAATGAGCAGTTCTTC.

This clonotype turned up a few times. The CDR3 reads CASSLVVSGNTGELFF. The DNA for the CDR3 is TGTGCCAGCAGCTTGGTTGTTAGCGGGAATACCGGGGAGCTGTTTTTT. The V and J genes are TRBV5-6 and TRBJ2-2; 8 bases line up with TRBD2. After removal of 0 bases from V and 5 bases from J, the junction contained 6 bases not matched to a gene. CDR1 SGHDT and CDR2 YYEEEE come from the germline V gene. The CDR3 covers 16 residues.

The sample holds a few counts of this clonotype. This rearrangement joins TRBV4-2 to TRBJ2-1; 10 nucleotides agree with TRBD2. Germline CDR1 LGHNA, CDR2 YNFKEQ. This CDR3 contains 20 residues. J lost 7 bases, V lost 1 base, and 19 bases had no gene match. The CDR3 DNA reads as TGTGCCAGCAGCCAAGGTGGATCTCAAGTGAGGACTAGCGGTAGGAATGAGCAGTTCTTC. Translated: CASSQGGSQVRTSGRNEQFF.

This clonotype occurred a few times. The rearrangement uses TRBV6-2 or TRBV6-3 and TRBJ2-7; D remains ambiguous. Germline loops: CDR1 MNHEY, CDR2 SVGEGT. The CDR3 spans 15 residues. V dropped 0 bases and J dropped 6 bases, with 15 bases sitting between them. Here the CDR3 reads CASSYSGNRPREQYF. The CDR3 DNA reads TGTGCCAGCAGTTACTCGGGCAACAGACCCCGCGAGCAGTACTTC.

The chain links TRBV10-3 to TRBJ2-7, with a possible D match to TRBD1 (5 bases). In germline, CDR1 is ENHRY, CDR2 SYGVKD. V gave up 10 bases and J gave up 4 bases, with 20 bases separating them. CDR3 length equals 14 residues. The CDR3 nucleotides are TGTGCCAGCCGAAGCCAGGGAAGTCGGTACGAGCAGTACTTC. It encodes CASRSQGSRYEQYF.

The chain couples TRBV7-2 to TRBJ2-7; 10 nucleotides agree with TRBD1. V lost 0 bases, J lost 4 bases, and 3 bases stayed unmatched. Per the germline V gene, CDR1 is SGHTA and CDR2 is FQGNSA. This CDR3 region has 15 residues. This chain's CDR3 is CASSLADRGRYEQYF. As DNA, the CDR3 is TGTGCCAGCAGCTTAGCGGACAGGGGGAGGTACGAGCAGTACTTC. The entire variable domain, with the rest obtained from reference TRBV7-2 and TRBJ2-7, is as follows: GAGVSQSPSNKVTEKGKDVELRCDPISGHTALYWYRQSLGQGLEFLIYFQGNSAPDKSGLPSDRFSAERTGGSVSTLTIQRTQQEDSAVYLCASSLADRGRYEQYFGPGTRLTVT.

J is TRBJ2-7 and V is TRBV20-1, with D uncertain. Trimming removed 6 bases from V and 2 bases from J, with 11 bases in between. The length of the CDR3 is 12 residues. CDR1 is DFQATT, CDR2 SNEGSKA, per germline (reference sequence). CDR3 loop: CSAGSSAYEQYF. In DNA, the CDR3 is TGCAGTGCGGGGTCCAGCGCCTACGAGCAGTACTTC.

The chain links TRBV20-1 to TRBJ2-3, with TRBD2 as a possible D gene (6 bases). Looked up from germline, CDR1 is DFQATT and CDR2 is SNEGSKA (reference sequence). V was clipped by 6 bases and J by 2 bases, with 18 bases between them. The CDR3 is made up of 15 amino acids. The CDR3 bases are TGCAGTGCCCAAATCGCGGGACTCTCCACAGATACGCAGTATTTT. It is translated as CSAQIAGLSTDTQYF.

There are a few counts of this clonotype. The V and J genes are TRBV5-1 and TRBJ2-5; D remains ambiguous. The length of the CDR3 is 15 residues. Between the trimmed V and J ends, which lost 0 bases and 0 bases, there was a span of 9 bases. The germline CDR1 and CDR2 sequences are SGHRS and YFSETQ. The CDR3 coding sequence is TGCGCCAGCAGCTTGGTGGCAGCTTACCAAGAGACCCAGTACTTC. Translated, it gives CASSLVAAYQETQYF.

The V gene is TRBV4-3, the J gene TRBJ1-4, with a weak D call TRBD1 (6 bases). CDR3 length: 15 amino acids. CDR1 LGHNA and CDR2 YSLEER come from the germline V gene. The V end lost 4 bases, the J end lost 7 bases, and 16 bases lay between the germline ends. The DNA for the CDR3 is TGCGCCAGCAGCCCTCAGGTGGGGGCTAGTGAAAAACTGTTTTTT. Its protein is CASSPQVGASEKLFF.

The chain couples TRBV20-1 to TRBJ2-7; no clear D gene. Trimming took off 6 bases at V and 4 bases at J, with 10 bases between the two ends. CDR1 DFQATT and CDR2 SNEGSKA come from the germline V gene (reference sequence). The CDR3 runs 11 residues. CDR3 bases: TGCAGTGCGCCAAACAGTTACGAGCAGTACTTC. It translates to CSAPNSYEQYF.

This sequence joins TRBV9 and TRBJ2-7; 7 bases fit TRBD2. The ends lost 0 bases at V and 0 bases at J; junction bases unmatched: 3. The germline V gene encodes CDR1 SGDLS and CDR2 YYNGEE. The CDR3 length is 15 residues. Written as DNA, the CDR3 is TGTGCCAGCAGCGTAGGAGCGGGAACCTCCTACGAGCAGTACTTC. Protein sequence: CASSVGAGTSYEQYF.

This rearrangement joins TRBV7-8 to TRBJ1-4; 7 bases fit TRBD1. The J segment lost 3 bases and the V segment lost 5 bases, leaving 6 bases of the junction unmatched. CDR3 length: 15 residues. CDR1 and CDR2 from the germline V gene are SGHVS and FQNEAQ. This chain's CDR3 is CASSDGTVPNEKLFF. The CDR3 region has the DNA TGTGCCAGCAGCGACGGGACAGTCCCTAATGAAAAACTGTTTTTT.

This clonotype was observed a single time. The gene calls are TRBV12-3 or TRBV12-4 and TRBJ2-2; 8 bases agree with TRBD1. This CDR3 comprises 17 residues. V was clipped by 3 bases and J by 1 base; unmatched bases: 7. The CDR3: CASSLDTGTGNTGELFF. CDR3 DNA: TGTGCCAGCAGTTTGGACACCGGGACAGGGAACACCGGGGAGCTGTTTTTT.

This rearrangement joins TRBV6-6 to TRBJ1-1; D is perhaps TRBD1 (6 bases). Germline V gives CDR1 MNHNY, CDR2 SVGAGI (reference sequence). This CDR3 is 13 amino acids long. The V end lost 3 bases, the J end lost 7 bases, and 12 bases lay between the germline ends. CDR3 DNA: TGTGCCAGCAGTTATACCGGGACATTTGAAGCTTTCTTT. This gives the protein CASSYTGTFEAFF.

This clonotype was seen a handful of times. This chain uses TRBV6-5 with TRBJ1-6; D uncertain. Germline CDR1 is MNHEY and CDR2 is SVGAGI. V was cut by 0 bases and J by 10 bases, with 19 bases left in between. CDR3 length: 17 residues. CDR3 residues: CASSYSIKSVLGSPLHF. The CDR3, as DNA: TGTGCCAGCAGTTACTCGATCAAGTCCGTCTTGGGATCACCCCTCCACTTT.

V gene TRBV6-5 combines with J gene TRBJ2-7; a weak D match, TRBD1 (5 bases). The germline gives CDR1 MNHEY, CDR2 SVGAGI. Trimming cost V 10 bases and J 6 bases, with 13 bases left between them. The CDR3 spans 11 residues. The CDR3 DNA sequence: TGTGCCACCCAACAGGCGACCGAGCAGTACTTC. Encoded protein: CATQQATEQYF.

The CDR3 loop reads CASSLVPRGRLNEQFF. CDR3 nucleotide sequence: TGTGCCAGCAGCTTAGTTCCCAGGGGGCGTCTGAATGAGCAGTTCTTC. The chain combines TRBV7-9 with TRBJ2-1, with 8 bases identical to TRBD1. The trim removed 1 base at V and 7 bases at J, leaving 9 bases unmatched. The germline V gene encodes CDR1 SEHNR and CDR2 FQNEAQ (reference sequence). The CDR3 is made up of 16 amino acids.

This clonotype was counted a few times. The genes are TRBV3-1 and TRBJ1-2, with D hard to call. Trimming removed 1 base from V and 4 bases from J, with 7 bases in between. Per germline, CDR1 LGHDT and CDR2 YNNKEL (reference sequence). The CDR3 consists of 13 residues. The CDR3 DNA sequence: TGTGCCAGCAGCCAAGTCGCCAGCTATGGCTACACCTTC. It encodes CASSQVASYGYTF.

The chain is built from TRBV29-1 and TRBJ2-5; TRBD1 aligns across 11 bases. V lost 7 bases and J lost 5; bases outside the gene matches: 6. The CDR3 sequence is 13 residues long. From germline, CDR1 is SQVTM and CDR2 ANQGSEA. The DNA of the CDR3 is TGCAGCGCCGGACAGGGGGCGGGGGAGACCCAGTACTTC. Encoded protein: CSAGQGAGETQYF.

The genes are TRBV28 and TRBJ2-1, with 9 bases fitting TRBD1. The ends lost 6 bases at V and 3 bases at J; junction bases unmatched: 6. The CDR3 contains 15 residues. Germline-derived CDR1 and CDR2 are MDHEN and SYDVKM. CDR3 bases: TGTGCCAGCAGGGGGACAGGGAGAGGCTACAATGAGCAGTTCTTC. Residues: CASRGTGRGYNEQFF.